One and the same sample provided the 12 T cell receptor beta chains below, sequenced in a study of Tregs in tolerant kidney transplant recipients. After 6 days with irradiated graft donor PBMCs, CFSE-labeled recipient PBMCs were FACS-sorted. TCRdb's copy holds only in-frame clones and misses some; the assay was immunoSEQ multiplex PCR. This sample has fewer than 20,000 clones, with around 53% found just once. Their specific antigens are unknown. The sequenced sample was CD4+ T cells from blood cultured with allogeneic cells, obtained before the transplant. Receptors originate from a human patient who received a combined kidney and bone marrow transplant.

In DNA form, the CDR3 reads TGTGCCAGCTCACCAGGACTGTTGAACACTGAAGCTTTCTTT. Translated: CASSPGLLNTEAFF. The chain couples TRBV18 to TRBJ1-1, with unresolved D. Germline CDR1 and CDR2: KGHSH and LQKENI. Trimming shortened V by 2 bases and J by 0 bases, and 7 bases separated the two germline ends. The CDR3 is 14 residues long.

By share of the sample, this clone is medium-sized. The V gene is TRBV5-4, the J gene TRBJ1-3; D perhaps matches TRBD1 (5 bases). V was trimmed by 0 bases and J by 2 bases, leaving 9 bases between them. Germline CDR1 is SGHNT and CDR2 is YYREEE (reference sequence). This CDR3 is built from 15 residues. The CDR3: CASSLALGAGNTIYF. CDR3 nucleotide sequence: TGTGCCAGCAGCTTGGCCTTAGGGGCTGGAAACACCATATATTTT.

The chain joins TRBV29-1 to TRBJ1-5, with 9 bases aligning to TRBD1. Germline assignment: CDR1 SQVTM and CDR2 ANQGSEA. CDR3 size: 13 residues. V was pared by 6 bases and J by 7 bases, with 7 bases of the junction left unmatched. The DNA of the CDR3 is TGCAGCGTGAAACAGGGGGCGGAACAGCCCCAGCATTTT. Protein sequence: CSVKQGAEQPQHF.

The V call is TRBV11-3, the J call TRBJ1-2; 10 nucleotides agree with TRBD1. The CDR3 extends over 13 amino acids. Germline V gene data show CDR1 as SGHNT and CDR2 as YENEEA. J lost 5 bases, V lost 5 bases, and 2 bases had no gene match. The DNA of the CDR3 is TGTGCCAGCAGCATGGGACAGGGGTATGGCTACACCTTC. Translated: CASSMGQGYGYTF.

This clone has just one count. V and J are TRBV5-1 and TRBJ2-7; TRBD2 might be the D (8 bases). Germline values: CDR1 SGHRS, CDR2 YFSETQ. V was cut by 3 bases and J by 3 bases, with 28 bases left in between. This CDR3 region has 19 residues. CDR3 loop: CASSSRGGPLPGQYYEQYF. The DNA of the CDR3 is TGCGCCAGCAGCTCCCGGGGGGGGCCTCTCCCGGGACAGTACTACGAGCAGTACTTC.

The V gene is TRBV27, the J gene TRBJ1-2; possibly TRBD1 for D (6 bases). The V end was cut by 3 bases, the J end by 7 bases, with 15 bases between. The CDR3 is 14 amino acids. Germline CDR1 and CDR2: MNHEY and SMNVEV (reference sequence). The CDR3 sequence: CASSLGAGLGGYTF. The CDR3 DNA reads as TGTGCCAGCAGTTTGGGGGCCGGGTTGGGTGGCTACACCTTC.

This chain links TRBV7-9 with TRBJ2-7; TRBD1 is a possible D gene (5 bases). Germline CDR1 reads SEHNR; CDR2 reads FQNEAQ (reference sequence). Trimming removed 5 bases from V and 6 bases from J, with 14 bases in between. The CDR3 is 13 amino acids. The CDR3 DNA reads TGTGCCAGCAGCGCATATACAGGTCTCGAGCAGTACTTC. Translating it yields CASSAYTGLEQYF.

The chain uses TRBV10-3 and TRBJ2-2; D ambiguous. This CDR3 comprises 14 residues. Germline loops: CDR1 ENHRY, CDR2 SYGVKD. Trimming removed 3 bases from V and 3 bases from J, with 8 bases in between. This chain's CDR3 is CAISESSHTGELFF. Written as DNA, the CDR3 is TGTGCCATCAGTGAATCCTCCCACACCGGGGAGCTGTTTTTT.

CDR3 nucleotides: TGTGCCAGCAGCCCGTGGGGGGGCGATCGGAACACTGAAGCTTTCTTT. The encoded protein is CASSPWGGDRNTEAFF. V and J are TRBV13 and TRBJ1-1; possible D gene TRBD1, 6 bases. The CDR3 loop spans 16 amino acids. CDR1 is PRHDT and CDR2 is FYEKMQ in the germline V gene (reference sequence). Trimming took 5 bases from V and 1 from J, leaving 17 bases between them.

The rearrangement joins TRBV21-1 to TRBJ2-5; the DNA was not used to check the table's D call, TRBD1. TRBV21-1 is a pseudogene. The CDR3 extends over 15 amino acids. The DNA of the CDR3 is TGTGCCAGCAGCAAATGTCGGGACAGGGAAGAGACCCAGTACTTC. Protein: CASSKCRDREETQYF.

The table lists this clone with a few counts. The chain has TRBV4-3 and TRBJ2-5; 10 nucleotides align to TRBD1. The CDR3 has 15 residues. J was trimmed by 4 bases and V by 3 bases; bases with no gene match: 5. Germline V gene sequence: CDR1 LGHNA, CDR2 YSLEER. CDR3 in DNA: TGCGCCAGCAGCCAGACCGGGACAGGGGTAGAGACCCAGTACTTC. It codes for CASSQTGTGVETQYF.

This clone turned up a few times. The rearrangement uses TRBV19 and TRBJ2-6; D is ambiguous. V was clipped by 5 bases and J by 0 bases, with 11 bases between them. The CDR3 consists of 16 residues. From germline, CDR1 is LNHDA and CDR2 SQIVND (reference sequence). Here the CDR3 reads CASSAQLSSGANVLTF. The CDR3, as DNA: TGTGCCAGTAGTGCGCAACTTAGCTCTGGGGCCAACGTCCTGACTTTC.